This T cell receptor beta chain originates from a study of CD39 and CD103 CD8 tumor-infiltrating T cells. Regarding the study as a whole: DP TIL clonotypes were rarely found in blood or uninvolved lymph node.

Measured with immunoSEQ multiplex PCR; TCRdb has only the in-frame clones, and not every one. The sample shows 4,000 to 5,500 clones, just over 70% of them seen only once. In its sample, this clone ranks as medium-sized. Its antigen is undetermined. Memory CD8 T cells were sorted as CD8+CD4-CD45RA-, any CCR7 status. The CDR3 runs 13 residues. Per the germline V gene, CDR1 is GTSNPN and CDR2 is SVGIG (reference sequence). V lost 2 bases and J 1 base, leaving 7 bases between the germline ends. The rearrangement uses TRBV30 and TRBJ2-3; D is unclear. The clonotype comes from a human donor with head and neck squamous cell carcinoma. Specimen: CD8+ T cells sorted from blood. Stated subset: total memory CD8 T cells (CD45RA-CCR7+/-) from blood or uninvolved lymph node. The chain's CDR3 is CAWSITGTDTQYF. The CDR3 DNA reads TGTGCCTGGAGTATCACTGGCACAGATACGCAGTATTTT.